These 12 T cell receptor beta chains share one sample of origin, sequenced in a study of blood T cell repertoires in COVID-19 (dated by TCRdb to 2019 to 2021). Library preparation used the immunoSEQ multiplex PCR assay. TCRdb retrieved this table from immuneACCESS and kept in-frame rearrangements only. Not all clones are present; in checked studies, unresolved V genes account for under half, and no reason is known for the remainder. Present in this sample are around 300,000 clones, 90% of which were seen just once. 0.8% to 1.3% of the sample lies in the top ten. The sample comprised peripheral blood. These receptors were collected from a woman in her thirties or forties with COVID-19, enrolled during active disease.

The chain couples TRBV15 to TRBJ1-1; no definite D call. CDR1 is LNHNV, CDR2 YYDKDF, per germline (reference sequence). This CDR3 has 12 residues. The V and J ends lost 8 bases and 1 base respectively, with 8 bases between them. For the CDR3, the DNA is TGTGCCACCTCGTATTCGAACACTGAAGCTTTCTTT. It is translated as CATSYSNTEAFF.

CDR3 sequence reads: CASRSSGTTGELFF. The CDR3, as DNA: TGTGCCAGCAGGTCTAGCGGAACTACCGGGGAGCTGTTTTTT. The chain uses TRBV6-5 and TRBJ2-2, with 7 bases aligning to TRBD2. CDR1 is MNHEY, CDR2 SVGAGI, per germline. J gave up 5 bases and V 6 bases, and 6 bases lay outside the gene matches. This CDR3 region has 14 residues.

J is TRBJ1-1 and V is TRBV15, with TRBD1 matching 10 bases. Germline V lookup: CDR1 LNHNV, CDR2 YYDKDF (reference sequence). Trimming took 7 bases from V and 0 from J; bases not matched to a gene: 8. The CDR3 loop spans 16 amino acids. CDR3 coding DNA: TGTGCCACCACCGGGGGGACAGGGGCCTTGAACACTGAAGCTTTCTTT. It translates to CATTGGTGALNTEAFF.

The gene calls are TRBV5-1 and TRBJ1-1; no firm D call. This CDR3 is built from 15 residues. The V and J ends lost 3 bases and 5 bases respectively, with 17 bases between them. The germline CDR1 and CDR2 sequences are SGHRS and YFSETQ. CDR3 in amino acids: CASSSTGPRETEAFF. CDR3 DNA sequence: TGCGCCAGCAGCTCGACCGGGCCTCGGGAAACTGAAGCTTTCTTT.

This clone was observed a handful of times. V usage is TRBV7-6 and J usage is TRBJ1-5; 8 positions agree with TRBD1. The junction had 5 bases not matched to a gene; V was cut back by 5 bases and J by 2 bases. Looked up from germline, CDR1 is SGHVS and CDR2 is FNYEAQ. This CDR3 contains 15 residues. CDR3 sequence (DNA): TGTGCCAGCAGCCAAGGACAGGGACGCAATCAGCCCCAGCATTTT. Amino acid sequence: CASSQGQGRNQPQHF.

The chain is built from TRBV7-6 and TRBJ2-2, with 10 bases identical to TRBD2. The CDR3 totals 17 residues. Per the germline V gene, CDR1 is SGHVS and CDR2 is FNYEAQ. The junction had 9 bases not matched to a gene; V was cut back by 3 bases and J by 5 bases. The DNA for the CDR3 is TGTGCCAGCAGCTTTAAGACTAGCGGGCTGGGGACCGGGGAGCTGTTTTTT. It is translated as CASSFKTSGLGTGELFF.

V and J are TRBV9 and TRBJ1-6, with D possibly being TRBD1 (5 bases). The ends were cut back, 0 bases at V and 10 bases at J, with 17 bases in the middle. This CDR3 is 16 amino acids long. Germline V gene lookup returns CDR1 SGDLS and CDR2 YYNGEE. CDR3 coding DNA: TGTGCCAGCAGCGTAGAAGGCAGGGTAAGGGGCTCACCCCTCCACTTT. Protein sequence: CASSVEGRVRGSPLHF.

The CDR3 DNA follows: TGTGCCAGCAGCTGGCGGTGGATGGCGGCAAACACCGGGGAGCTGTTTTTT. Translation: CASSWRWMAANTGELFF. This chain connects TRBV5-5 to TRBJ2-2; unclear D gene. The CDR3 loop spans 17 amino acids. V was clipped by 3 bases and J by 2 bases, with 17 bases between them. Germline V gene sequence: CDR1 SGHKS, CDR2 YYEKEE (reference sequence).

The gene calls are TRBV27 and TRBJ1-2, with TRBD1 as a possible D gene (6 bases). There are 16 residues in the CDR3. Trimming removed 5 bases from V and 5 bases from J, with 21 bases in between. Germline V lookup: CDR1 MNHEY, CDR2 SMNVEV (reference sequence). DNA for the CDR3: TGTGCCAGCAGTCCCTACCAACAGGGACTAAGGTATGGCTACACCTTC. This encodes CASSPYQQGLRYGYTF.

The chain couples TRBV30 to TRBJ1-2, with D unclear. The CDR3 runs to 13 residues. V was shortened by 4 bases and J by 4 bases, with 13 bases between the two germline ends. Germline lookup yields CDR1 GTSNPN and CDR2 SVGIG (reference sequence). CDR3 nucleotide sequence: TGTGCCTGGACGGGAGAGGACTCCTATGGCTACACCTTC. This translates into CAWTGEDSYGYTF.

The chain couples TRBV28 to TRBJ2-6, with 7 positions matching TRBD2. The germline CDR1 and CDR2 sequences are MDHEN and SYDVKM. The CDR3 is 14 residues long. The ends lost 5 bases at V and 4 bases at J; junction bases unmatched: 2. CDR3 nucleotides: TGTGCCAGCAGTCGGGACTACGGGGCCAACGTCCTGACTTTC. This encodes CASSRDYGANVLTF.

The V call is TRBV9, the J call TRBJ1-5; a possible D gene is TRBD1 (5 bases). The CDR3 extends over 14 amino acids. Trimming shortened V by 0 bases and J by 7 bases, and 11 bases separated the two germline ends. Germline V CDR1 and CDR2: SGDLS, YYNGEE. The CDR3 sequence is CASSVGGEGQPQHF. The DNA of the CDR3 is TGTGCCAGCAGCGTAGGGGGGGAGGGACAGCCCCAGCATTTT.